This T cell receptor (beta chain) is drawn from a study of T cell responses to AZD1222 COVID-19 vaccine. Overall study results and limits: Seropositive at baseline were only six or seven AZD1222 recipients. Researchers report vaccine-associated CD4 TCRs spanning spike, with dominance at 160-218 and 743-854. After two AZD1222 doses, spike-specific TCR breadth and depth rose versus day 0. The sample set comprised mostly white British donors with more females, and clonal diversity was possibly underestimated.

Libraries were prepared by immunoSEQ multiplex PCR; TCRdb keeps only in-frame clonotypes and omits some of them. The data contain 80,000 to 95,000 clones, approximately 82% of them singletons. This clone came up once. Its antigen remains unidentified. The source is an adult in good health. The sequencing here drew on peripheral blood, taken on day 0 of AZD1222 vaccination.

The CDR3 bases are TGCGCCAGCAGCCAAGTAATAGCGACATCCTACGAGCAGTACTTC. This codes for CASSQVIATSYEQYF. This chain connects TRBV4-1 to TRBJ2-7, with a weak D call TRBD2 (5 bases). Per the germline V gene, CDR1 is MGHRA and CDR2 is YSYEKL. Deletions cut 1 base from V and 1 base from J, with 11 bases between. This CDR3 is built from 15 residues.